Shown below are 21 T cell receptor beta chains from a single sample sequenced in a study of blood T cell repertoires in COVID-19. Assay: immunoSEQ multiplex PCR; the TCRdb copy retains only in-frame clones and omits some. The table records some 370,000 clones, about 87% of them present only once. What was sequenced was peripheral blood. All receptors derive from a woman aged 30 to 39 with COVID-19, enrolled during active disease.

The CDR3 DNA reads as TGTGCCTGGAGTGTACGGTGGACTCAATCCTACAATGAGCAGTTCTTC. It is translated as CAWSVRWTQSYNEQFF. The J gene is TRBJ2-1, the V gene TRBV30; tentative D call: TRBD2 (5 bases). Germline lookup yields CDR1 GTSNPN and CDR2 SVGIG (reference sequence). Trimming left V 0 bases short and J 1 base short, with 13 bases between. CDR3 length: 16 residues.

This clone was found a few times. This CDR3 is CATSRDRRGAGRGNQPQHF. The DNA for the CDR3 is TGTGCCACCAGCAGAGATCGCCGGGGGGCGGGGCGCGGCAATCAGCCCCAGCATTTT. The chain employs TRBV15 and TRBJ1-5; maybe TRBD1 (6 bases). This CDR3 has 19 amino acids. Trimming left V 0 bases short and J 2 bases short, with 20 bases between. Germline V gives CDR1 LNHNV, CDR2 YYDKDF (reference sequence).

This sequence joins TRBV24-1 and TRBJ2-2; TRBD2 matches at 8 bases. The germline CDR1 and CDR2 sequences are KGHDR and SFDVKD. V lost 7 bases to trimming and J lost 4 bases; unmatched junction nucleotides: 10. The CDR3 is 16 amino acids. Here the CDR3 DNA reads TGTGCCACCAGGATAGTCGGGAGGGCCAGCACCGGGGAGCTGTTTTTT. Its protein is CATRIVGRASTGELFF.

The CDR3 protein is CASSFLQGAGGVYF. In nucleotides, the CDR3 is TGTGCCAGCAGCTTCCTACAGGGTGCCGGAGGAGTATATTTT. This sequence joins TRBV11-1 and TRBJ1-3; perhaps TRBD1 as D (6 bases). The CDR3 contains 14 residues. Germline CDR1 SGHAT, CDR2 FQDESV (reference sequence). Trimming stripped 3 bases from V and 14 bases from J, with 20 bases between. The variable domain in full, with the rest retrieved from reference TRBV11-1 and TRBJ1-3, is EAEVAQSPRYKITEKSQAVAFWCDPISGHATLYWYRQILGQGPELLVQFQDESVVDDSQLPKDRFSAERLKGVDSTLKIQPAELGDSAMYLCASSFLQGAGGVYFGEGSWLTVV.

The genes are TRBV9 and TRBJ2-1; TRBD2 matches 9 bases. The J segment lost 0 bases and the V segment lost 0 bases, leaving 7 bases of the junction unmatched. The CDR3 spans 18 residues. CDR1 and CDR2 from the germline V gene are SGDLS and YYNGEE. This CDR3 reads CASSVGSGSPSSYNEQFF. The CDR3 bases are TGTGCCAGCAGCGTAGGTAGCGGGAGTCCTAGCTCCTACAATGAGCAGTTCTTC.

This chain connects TRBV18 to TRBJ1-5; the D is unclear. Germline values: CDR1 KGHSH, CDR2 LQKENI. The V end was cut by 5 bases, the J end by 2 bases, with 10 bases between. CDR3 length equals 14 residues. The CDR3 nucleotides are TGTGCCAGCTCAGTATCTAACGGCAATCAGCCCCAGCATTTT. Residues: CASSVSNGNQPQHF.

V gene TRBV5-4 combines with J gene TRBJ2-5; 9 bases line up with TRBD1. V was pared by 3 bases and J by 4 bases, with 4 bases of the junction left unmatched. There are 14 residues in the CDR3. The germline V gene encodes CDR1 SGHNT and CDR2 YYREEE (reference sequence). Here the CDR3 DNA reads TGTGCCAGCAGCTCGGGACAGGGTGGAGAGACCCAGTACTTC. This codes for CASSSGQGGETQYF.

The chain has TRBV28 and TRBJ2-3; the match to TRBD2 covers 10 bases. With V trimmed by 4 bases and J by 6 bases, 4 bases remained unmatched. The CDR3 consists of 14 residues. Germline V CDR1 and CDR2: MDHEN, SYDVKM. CDR3 DNA sequence: TGTGCCAGCAGTTCAGGGACTAGCGTGGATACGCAGTATTTT. It codes for CASSSGTSVDTQYF.

The chain couples TRBV2 to TRBJ1-1; no firm D call. CDR1 is SNHLY and CDR2 is FYNNEI in the germline V gene. The CDR3 consists of 13 residues. V dropped 4 bases and J dropped 4 bases, with 10 bases sitting between them. The CDR3 DNA reads as TGTGCCAGCAGTGCGGGGATCGGCACTGAAGCTTTCTTT. Its protein is CASSAGIGTEAFF.

The chain uses TRBV2 and TRBJ2-2, with 8 bases matching TRBD2. V was clipped by 2 bases and J by 4 bases; unmatched bases: 3. Germline V CDR1 and CDR2: SNHLY, FYNNEI. This CDR3 comprises 15 residues. CDR3 region: CASSESGSGTGELFF. The DNA of the CDR3 is TGTGCCAGCAGTGAAAGCGGGAGCGGCACCGGGGAGCTGTTTTTT.

V and J are TRBV5-6 and TRBJ2-7; D not resolved. Germline CDR1 is SGHDT and CDR2 is YYEEEE. The CDR3 is made up of 15 amino acids. The V and J ends lost 2 bases and 1 base respectively, with 13 bases between them. CDR3 in DNA: TGTGCCAGCAGCTTCTACGCCCCCTCATCCTACGAGCAGTACTTC. It is translated as CASSFYAPSSYEQYF.

Only one count was recorded for this clone. V usage is TRBV6-4 and J usage is TRBJ2-4, with 9 bases matching TRBD1. The CDR3 contains 14 residues. Losses at the gene ends were 8 bases for V and 4 bases for J; bases not matched to a gene: 6. Per germline, CDR1 MRHNA and CDR2 SNTAGT. CDR3 nucleotides: TGTGCCAGCCCCGGGACAGGGCATAAAAACATTCAGTACTTC. Translated: CASPGTGHKNIQYF.

The rearrangement links TRBV27 to TRBJ1-4, with 7 bases identical to TRBD1. The V gene end was trimmed by 4 bases and the J gene end by 7 bases; junction bases not matched to a gene: 9. The CDR3 has 15 residues. Germline values: CDR1 MNHEY, CDR2 SMNVEV (reference sequence). CDR3 DNA sequence: TGTGCCAGCAGTTCCCAGGGGGTTCAGAGTGAAAAACTGTTTTTT. This translates into CASSSQGVQSEKLFF.

The chain combines TRBV7-9 with TRBJ2-7; 8 nucleotides match TRBD1. V lost 5 bases, J lost 1 base, and 10 bases stayed unmatched. This CDR3 is built from 16 residues. The germline CDR1 and CDR2 sequences are SEHNR and FQNEAQ (reference sequence). CDR3 nucleotides: TGTGCCAGCAGCGGGATGGGGACAGGTTTATCCTACGAGCAGTACTTC. This gives the protein CASSGMGTGLSYEQYF. The full variable domain, its missing parts supplied by reference TRBV7-9 and TRBJ2-7, is DTGVSQNPRHKITKRGQNVTFRCDPISEHNRLYWYRQTLGQGPEFLTYFQNEAQLEKSRLLSDRFSAERPKGSFSTLEIQRTEQGDSAMYLCASSGMGTGLSYEQYFGPGTRLTVT.

The genes are TRBV10-1 and TRBJ2-7; D is perhaps TRBD2 (5 bases). Per germline, CDR1 WNHNN and CDR2 SYGVQD (reference sequence). V was shortened by 3 bases and J by 8 bases, with 14 bases between the two germline ends. The CDR3 length is 13 residues. Here the CDR3 reads CASSEYGRGKQYF. In DNA, the CDR3 is TGCGCCAGCAGTGAATACGGACGGGGTAAGCAGTACTTC.

V gene TRBV5-8 combines with J gene TRBJ2-1, with 7 positions matching TRBD1. Germline CDR1 SGHTS, CDR2 YDEGEE. The CDR3 is 14 amino acids. Trimming at V came to 5 bases and at J to 7 bases, leaving 9 bases not matched to a gene. CDR3 sequence reads: CASRFTTGYNEQFF. The CDR3 region has the DNA TGTGCCAGCAGGTTCACGACAGGGTATAATGAGCAGTTCTTC.

The chain recombines TRBV5-1 with TRBJ2-3, with 12 bases identical to TRBD2. The length of the CDR3 is 16 residues. Germline CDR1 is SGHRS and CDR2 is YFSETQ. V shed 3 bases and J 2 bases; nucleotides not matched to a gene: 4. CDR3 loop: CASSWTSGTHTDTQYF. The DNA of the CDR3 is TGCGCCAGCAGCTGGACTAGCGGGACACACACAGATACGCAGTATTTT.

The chain is built from TRBV4-1 and TRBJ2-5; 11 nucleotides match TRBD2. V was clipped by 3 bases and J by 3 bases; unmatched bases: 9. Germline V gives CDR1 MGHRA, CDR2 YSYEKL. The CDR3 length is 17 residues. CDR3 sequence: CASSHPPLAGVEETQYF. CDR3 coding DNA: TGCGCCAGCAGCCACCCCCCACTAGCGGGAGTGGAAGAGACCCAGTACTTC.

This clone came up once. The chain combines TRBV6-1 with TRBJ2-3, with 7 bases that match TRBD1. CDR1 is MNHNS, CDR2 SASEGT, per germline. The CDR3 extends over 16 amino acids. V gave up 4 bases and J gave up 0 bases; unmatched junction bases: 7. CDR3 sequence (DNA): TGTGCCAGCAGTGCCTACAGGGGATCTAGCACAGATACGCAGTATTTT. Protein product: CASSAYRGSSTDTQYF.

This sequence joins TRBV27 and TRBJ2-1, with 9 nucleotides matching TRBD2. The V segment lost 1 base and the J segment 5 bases; nucleotides outside the gene matches: 3. The V gene's germline CDR1 is MNHEY and CDR2 SMNVEV (reference sequence). The CDR3 length is 15 residues. The CDR3 DNA follows: TGTGCCAGCAGTTTATATGCGGGAGGGAACAATGAGCAGTTCTTC. Its translation: CASSLYAGGNNEQFF.

This chain links TRBV6-2 or TRBV6-3 with TRBJ2-7; no clear D. This CDR3 comprises 15 residues. Germline-derived CDR1 and CDR2 are MNHEY and SVGEGT. The V gene lost 2 bases and the J gene lost 3 bases, with 14 bases spanning the gap. The CDR3 spells CASSYRSGQLYEQYF. The CDR3 DNA follows: TGTGCCAGCAGTTACAGGTCAGGCCAACTCTACGAGCAGTACTTC.